One and the same sample provided the 27 T cell receptor beta chains below, sequenced in a study of T cell responses to AZD1222 COVID-19 vaccine. Some clones are missing from TCRdb's copy, which holds only in-frame ones; the method was immunoSEQ multiplex PCR. This table has more than 110,000 clones, over 90% appearing once. The specimen comprised peripheral blood, sampled 28 days after the second AZD1222 dose. Source of these receptors: an adult who received the AZD1222 COVID-19 vaccine.

The CDR3 nucleotides are TGCGCCAGCAGCCTCACCACAGGAGATACGCAGTATTTT. It specifies CASSLTTGDTQYF. This sequence joins TRBV4-1 and TRBJ2-3; weak D call: TRBD1 (5 bases). V was cut by 4 bases and J by 5 bases, with 10 bases left in between. The CDR3 is 13 residues long. The germline CDR1 and CDR2 sequences are MGHRA and YSYEKL.

V gene TRBV18 combines with J gene TRBJ2-7; TRBD1 agrees at 7 bases. There are 13 residues in the CDR3. With 5 bases clipped from V and 7 bases from J, the junction kept 8 bases outside the gene matches. Per germline, CDR1 KGHSH and CDR2 LQKENI. In nucleotides, the CDR3 is TGTGCCAGCTCATCGACAGGGAGACTTGAGCAGTACTTC. Translation: CASSSTGRLEQYF. The full variable domain, in which reference TRBV18 and TRBJ2-7 provide the parts outside the CDR3, is NAGVMQNPRHLVRRRGQEARLRCSPMKGHSHVYWYRQLPEEGLKFMVYLQKENIIDESGMPKERFSAEFPKEGPSILRIQQVVRGDSAAYFCASSSTGRLEQYFGPGTRLTVT.

The rearrangement links TRBV6-5 to TRBJ2-3, with no clear D. Germline V gene sequence: CDR1 MNHEY, CDR2 SVGAGI. The CDR3 loop spans 14 amino acids. V was trimmed by 7 bases and J by 3 bases, leaving 14 bases between them. CDR3 loop: CASKRRVRTDTQYF. The DNA for the CDR3 is TGTGCCAGCAAGAGACGCGTGAGGACAGATACGCAGTATTTT.

CDR3 sequence: CSASGRGQGITDTQYF. CDR3 coding DNA: TGCAGTGCTAGTGGTCGCGGCCAGGGGATCACAGATACGCAGTATTTT. The V call is TRBV20-1, the J call TRBJ2-3; weak D call: TRBD1 (6 bases). Per germline, CDR1 DFQATT and CDR2 SNEGSKA (reference sequence). V was cut by 3 bases and J by 2 bases, with 18 bases left in between. The length of the CDR3 is 16 residues.

This rearrangement joins TRBV6-5 to TRBJ1-1; tentatively, D is TRBD1 (5 bases). The CDR3 has 14 amino acids. In germline, CDR1 is MNHEY, CDR2 SVGAGI. The ends were cut back, 5 bases at V and 2 bases at J, with 12 bases in the middle. DNA of the CDR3: TGTGCCAGCAGTCATCACCAGGGAAACACTGAAGCTTTCTTT. It is translated as CASSHHQGNTEAFF.

This rearrangement joins TRBV28 to TRBJ2-7; D uncertain. Germline values: CDR1 MDHEN, CDR2 SYDVKM. This CDR3 has 17 amino acids. The V gene lost 3 bases and the J gene lost 2 bases, with 20 bases spanning the gap. CDR3 in amino acids: CASSFISLRAFTYEQYF. The CDR3, as DNA: TGTGCCAGCAGTTTTATTTCGCTTCGGGCTTTCACCTACGAGCAGTACTTC.

CDR3 residues: CASSLVEGGEKLFF. The CDR3 nucleotides are TGTGCCAGCAGCTTAGTAGAGGGAGGTGAAAAACTGTTTTTT. This sequence joins TRBV7-2 and TRBJ1-4; D is unresolved. The germline V and J ends were trimmed by 1 base and 7 bases, with 10 bases remaining between them. CDR3 size: 14 residues. CDR1 and CDR2 from the germline V gene are SGHTA and FQGNSA.

The rearrangement joins TRBV18 to TRBJ2-7, with TRBD2 matching 12 bases. The CDR3 is 15 residues long. Unmatched junction bases numbered 3, after V lost 3 bases and J lost 3 bases. Germline assignment: CDR1 KGHSH and CDR2 LQKENI. CDR3 protein: CASSPWTSGIYEQYF. DNA of the CDR3: TGTGCCAGCTCACCCTGGACTAGCGGGATCTACGAGCAGTACTTC.

CDR3 DNA sequence: TGCAGTGCTAGTAGGGGATACGGGGCTTACGAGCAGTACTTC. It specifies CSASRGYGAYEQYF. The chain carries TRBV20-1 and TRBJ2-7; possibly TRBD1 or TRBD2 for D (5 bases each). V lost 3 bases to trimming and J lost 4 bases, with 16 bases between them. Germline V gene lookup returns CDR1 DFQATT and CDR2 SNEGSKA (reference sequence). CDR3 length equals 14 residues.

The chain joins TRBV10-3 to TRBJ1-1; D remains unclear. With 3 bases removed from V and 10 bases from J, the gap between germline ends came to 12 bases. This CDR3 contains 12 residues. Germline V lookup: CDR1 ENHRY, CDR2 SYGVKD. The DNA of the CDR3 is TGTGCCATCAGTGACGAGCCACCTGGAGCTTTCTTT. Its protein product is CAISDEPPGAFF.

The chain combines TRBV4-1 with TRBJ2-3; perhaps TRBD1 as D (5 bases). Trimming took off 1 base at V and 2 bases at J, with 10 bases between the two ends. CDR1 is MGHRA and CDR2 is YSYEKL in the germline V gene. The CDR3 extends over 15 amino acids. CDR3 DNA: TGCGCCAGCAGCCAAGTGGGGCCTACCACAGATACGCAGTATTTT. Translation gives CASSQVGPTTDTQYF.

V gene TRBV15 combines with J gene TRBJ1-4; D uncertain. CDR3 length equals 14 residues. Trimming removed 0 bases at V and 4 bases at J, with 6 bases between. From germline, CDR1 is LNHNV and CDR2 YYDKDF (reference sequence). The chain's CDR3 is CATSRDLINEKLFF. The CDR3 coding sequence is TGTGCCACCAGCAGAGATCTCATTAATGAAAAACTGTTTTTT.

The CDR3 is CASSPAPAGGEYGYTF. CDR3 DNA: TGTGCCAGCAGTCCAGCCCCGGCGGGGGGCGAATATGGCTACACCTTC. The chain has TRBV28 and TRBJ1-2, with D possibly TRBD1 on 6 matching bases. Germline CDR1 reads MDHEN; CDR2 reads SYDVKM. This CDR3 region has 16 residues. V was trimmed by 5 bases and J by 5 bases, leaving 21 bases between them.

The V gene is TRBV19, the J gene TRBJ2-1; tentatively, D is TRBD1 (5 bases). Germline V gene lookup returns CDR1 LNHDA and CDR2 SQIVND (reference sequence). The V gene lost 7 bases and the J gene lost 4 bases, with 11 bases spanning the gap. The CDR3 totals 13 residues. CDR3 bases: TGTGCCAGTACCCAGGGTGCATACAATGAGCAGTTCTTC. Translation gives CASTQGAYNEQFF. The variable domain in full, completed from reference TRBV19 and TRBJ2-1, reads DGGITQSPKYLFRKEGQNVTLSCEQNLNHDAMYWYRQDPGQGLRLIYYSQIVNDFQKGDIAEGYSVSREKKESFPLTVTSAQKNPTAFYLCASTQGAYNEQFFGPGTRLTVL.

The CDR3 bases are TGTGCCAGCAGTAATCTACCTGAGGAGCTCCGAGAGGGGTTCTTC. Protein sequence: CASSNLPEELREGFF. The V call is TRBV6-5, the J call TRBJ2-1; D is perhaps TRBD2 (5 bases). Deletions cut 5 bases from V and 15 bases from J, with 26 bases between. This CDR3 has 15 residues. Germline loops: CDR1 MNHEY, CDR2 SVGAGI.

The chain employs TRBV5-1 and TRBJ1-1, with TRBD1 matching over 7 bases. V gave up 4 bases and J gave up 5 bases; unmatched junction bases: 5. Germline V gene data show CDR1 as SGHRS and CDR2 as YFSETQ. This CDR3 is built from 13 residues. The CDR3 DNA reads TGCGCCAGCAGCCTCCACAGGGGAACTGAAGCTTTCTTT. Translation gives CASSLHRGTEAFF. Complete variable domain (other parts from reference TRBV5-1 and TRBJ1-1): KAGVTQTPRYLIKTRGQQVTLSCSPISGHRSVSWYQQTPGQGLQFLFEYFSETQRNKGNFPGRFSGRQFSNSRSEMNVSTLELGDSALYLCASSLHRGTEAFFGQGTRLTVV.

The chain employs TRBV5-6 and TRBJ2-3; 8 positions match TRBD2. The CDR3 totals 15 residues. The germline V gene has CDR1 SGHDT and CDR2 YYEEEE. V lost 2 bases and J lost 2; bases outside the gene matches: 4. CDR3: CASSFTSGNTDTQYF. The CDR3 DNA sequence: TGTGCCAGCAGCTTCACTAGCGGCAACACAGATACGCAGTATTTT.

The J gene is TRBJ2-2, the V gene TRBV11-3, with D possibly matching TRBD2 (6 bases). This CDR3 region has 15 residues. In germline, CDR1 is SGHNT, CDR2 YENEEA. Trimming removed 2 bases at V and 6 bases at J, with 13 bases between. The CDR3 bases are TGTGCCAGCAGCTTACGTGGAGGGGCGGCCGGGGAGCTGTTTTTT. Translating gives CASSLRGGAAGELFF. The whole variable domain, remainder taken from reference TRBV11-3 and TRBJ2-2, is EAGVVQSPRYKIIEKKQPVAFWCNPISGHNTLYWYLQNLGQGPELLIRYENEEAVDDSQLPKDRFSAERLKGVDSTLKIQPAELGDSAVYLCASSLRGGAAGELFFGEGSRLTVL.

This clone was seen just once. The chain links TRBV7-2 to TRBJ1-3; a weak D match, TRBD1 (6 bases). Looked up from germline, CDR1 is SGHTA and CDR2 is FQGNSA. Trimming took off 1 base at V and 3 bases at J, with 10 bases between the two ends. The CDR3 covers 15 residues. The CDR3 DNA is TGTGCCAGCAGCTTAGGGGGACAAATTGGAAACACCATATATTTT. As protein: CASSLGGQIGNTIYF.

This chain links TRBV27 with TRBJ2-1; D perhaps matches TRBD2 (6 bases). This CDR3 comprises 15 residues. Germline CDR1 reads MNHEY; CDR2 reads SMNVEV (reference sequence). The germline V and J ends were trimmed by 8 bases and 6 bases, with 20 bases remaining between them. CDR3: CASGIRSGLFNEQFF. In DNA form, the CDR3 reads TGTGCCAGCGGTATTCGGAGCGGGCTCTTCAATGAGCAGTTCTTC.

In DNA, the CDR3 is TGTGCCAGCAGCGTAAACTTGGACTACAATATGAACACTGAAGCTTTCTTT. Amino acid sequence: CASSVNLDYNMNTEAFF. The rearrangement links TRBV7-8 to TRBJ1-1; no reliable D call. Germline lookup yields CDR1 SGHVS and CDR2 FQNEAQ. Deletions cut 5 bases from V and 0 bases from J, with 19 bases between. The CDR3 spans 17 residues.

The V call is TRBV7-8, the J call TRBJ2-5, with 7 bases identical to TRBD1. Germline values: CDR1 SGHVS, CDR2 FQNEAQ. The length of the CDR3 is 15 residues. Unmatched junction bases numbered 7, after V lost 2 bases and J lost 4 bases. Here the CDR3 DNA reads TGTGCCAGCAGCTTACAGATTAACAGGGGAGAGACCCAGTACTTC. Translating gives CASSLQINRGETQYF.

For this clone: This same CDR3 is encoded by further DNA sequences in the sample. The V call is TRBV27, the J call TRBJ2-7; D call uncertain. Per germline, CDR1 MNHEY and CDR2 SMNVEV (reference sequence). Trimming removed 0 bases at V and 1 base at J, with 4 bases between. The CDR3 covers 13 residues. CDR3 sequence (DNA): TGTGCCAGCAGTTTATCGGGGTCCTACGAGCAGTACTTC. Its protein is CASSLSGSYEQYF.

The V and J genes are TRBV10-3 and TRBJ2-2; tentative D call: TRBD2 (6 bases). Germline V gene lookup returns CDR1 ENHRY and CDR2 SYGVKD. The CDR3 spans 13 residues. Trimming took 2 bases from V and 6 from J, leaving 7 bases between them. The CDR3 loop reads CAISETGAGELFF. CDR3 nucleotide sequence: TGTGCCATCAGTGAGACGGGGGCCGGGGAGCTGTTTTTT.

This rearrangement joins TRBV27 to TRBJ1-1; no firm D call. The V and J ends lost 10 bases and 5 bases respectively, with 17 bases between them. The germline V gene encodes CDR1 MNHEY and CDR2 SMNVEV (reference sequence). The CDR3 contains 13 residues. CDR3 protein: CATSRMWTTEAFF. CDR3 nucleotide sequence: TGTGCCACCTCTCGAATGTGGACGACTGAAGCTTTCTTT.

The V gene is TRBV4-2, the J gene TRBJ1-2; no reliable D call. This CDR3 is 15 amino acids long. The V end was cut by 4 bases, the J end by 1 base, with 13 bases between. Germline V gene sequence: CDR1 LGHNA, CDR2 YNFKEQ. This CDR3 is CASSLSRNSNYGYTF. DNA of the CDR3: TGTGCCAGCAGCCTCAGCCGGAACAGTAACTATGGCTACACCTTC.

In this sample, this clone turned up a few times. This chain uses TRBV4-1 with TRBJ2-1; D remains unclear. This CDR3 spans 15 amino acids. CDR1 is MGHRA, CDR2 YSYEKL, per germline. V was pared by 1 base and J by 7 bases, with 14 bases between. The CDR3 protein is CASSQASLKVNEQFF. The CDR3 nucleotides are TGCGCCAGCAGCCAAGCAAGCCTGAAGGTTAATGAGCAGTTCTTC.